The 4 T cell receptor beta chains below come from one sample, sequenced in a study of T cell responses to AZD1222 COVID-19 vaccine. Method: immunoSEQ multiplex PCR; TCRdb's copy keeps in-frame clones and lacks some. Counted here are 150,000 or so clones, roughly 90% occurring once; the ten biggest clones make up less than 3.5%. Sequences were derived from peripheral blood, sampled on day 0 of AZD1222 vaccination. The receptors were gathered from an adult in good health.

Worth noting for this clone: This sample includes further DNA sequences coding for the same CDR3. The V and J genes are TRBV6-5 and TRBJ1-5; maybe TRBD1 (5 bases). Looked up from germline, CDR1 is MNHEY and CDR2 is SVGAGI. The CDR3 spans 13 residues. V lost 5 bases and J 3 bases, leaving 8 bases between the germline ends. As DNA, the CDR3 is TGTGCCAGCAGTAGGGACTCCAATCAGCCCCAGCATTTT. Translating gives CASSRDSNQPQHF.

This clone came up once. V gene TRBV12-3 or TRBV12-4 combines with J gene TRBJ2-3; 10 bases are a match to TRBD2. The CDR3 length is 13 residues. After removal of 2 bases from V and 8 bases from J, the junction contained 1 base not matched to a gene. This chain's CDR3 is CASSLSGGVTQYF. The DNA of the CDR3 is TGTGCCAGCAGTTTAAGCGGGGGGGTTACGCAGTATTTT.

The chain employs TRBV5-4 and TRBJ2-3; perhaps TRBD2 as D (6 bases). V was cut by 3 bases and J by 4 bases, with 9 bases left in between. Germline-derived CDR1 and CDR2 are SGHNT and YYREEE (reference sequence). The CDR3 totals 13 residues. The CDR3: CASSWGEADTQYF. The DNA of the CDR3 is TGTGCCAGCAGCTGGGGGGAGGCAGATACGCAGTATTTT.

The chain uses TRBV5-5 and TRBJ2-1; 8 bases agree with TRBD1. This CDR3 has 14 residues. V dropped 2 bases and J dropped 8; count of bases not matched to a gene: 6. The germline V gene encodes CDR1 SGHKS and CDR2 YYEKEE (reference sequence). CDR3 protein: CASSFRTGIDEQFF. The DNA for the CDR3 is TGTGCCAGCAGCTTCCGGACAGGGATTGATGAGCAGTTCTTC.